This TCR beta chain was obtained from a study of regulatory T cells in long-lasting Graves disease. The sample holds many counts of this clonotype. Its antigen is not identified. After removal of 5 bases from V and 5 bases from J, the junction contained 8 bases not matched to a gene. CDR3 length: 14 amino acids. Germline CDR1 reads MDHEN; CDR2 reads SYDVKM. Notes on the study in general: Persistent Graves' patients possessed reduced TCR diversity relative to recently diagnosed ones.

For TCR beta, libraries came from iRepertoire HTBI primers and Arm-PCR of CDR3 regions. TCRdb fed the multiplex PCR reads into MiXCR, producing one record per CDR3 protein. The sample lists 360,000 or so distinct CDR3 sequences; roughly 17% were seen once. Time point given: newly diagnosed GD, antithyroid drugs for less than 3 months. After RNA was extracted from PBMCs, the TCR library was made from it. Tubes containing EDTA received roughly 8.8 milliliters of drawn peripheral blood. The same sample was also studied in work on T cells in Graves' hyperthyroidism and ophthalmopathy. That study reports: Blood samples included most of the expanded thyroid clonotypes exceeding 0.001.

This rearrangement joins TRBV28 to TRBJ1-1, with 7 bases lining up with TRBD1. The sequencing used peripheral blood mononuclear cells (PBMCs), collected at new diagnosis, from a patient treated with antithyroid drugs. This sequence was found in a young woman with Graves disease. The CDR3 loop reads CASSHTGVLTEAFF. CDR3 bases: TGTGCCAGCAGTCACACAGGGGTTTTGACTGAAGCTTTCTTT.